This TCR beta chain was identified during a study of cytomegalovirus exposure and HLA in healthy donors. Whole-study context: The 110 or so validation repertoires used the same platform as the 650 to 850 first-cohort repertoires, a later analysis reported. Study observations and caveats: Testing in vitro showed three CMV-associated chains specific for CMV antigens. While the bulk of TCR sequences proved rare, some public TCRs turned up in many donors.

Sequencing used immunoSEQ multiplex PCR; TCRdb keeps in-frame clones, though not all of them. The sample yields about 78,000 clones, about 96% seen once. Germline V gene data show CDR1 as PRHDT and CDR2 as FYEKMQ (reference sequence). This CDR3 has 15 residues. J was trimmed by 0 bases and V by 5 bases; bases with no gene match: 3. Concerning this clone: What it binds is unknown.

Donors came from a validation cohort of about 110 subjects, distinct from the first 666-subject cohort. The chain uses TRBV13 and TRBJ2-7; TRBD2 matches at 11 bases. What was sequenced was PBMCs. This sequence was found in a man aged 18 to 29 in good health and CMV-seropositive. The CDR3 is CASSQGTSGSYEQYF. In nucleotides, the CDR3 is TGTGCCAGCAGCCAGGGGACTAGCGGCTCCTACGAGCAGTACTTC.